These T cell receptor beta chains were read from a single sample in a study of blood T cell repertoires in COVID-19. Clones were sequenced by immunoSEQ multiplex PCR, and TCRdb holds only the in-frame ones, with some missing. The sample has about 300,000 clones, about 85% seen once; the top ten hold about 1.9%. The sample was PBMCs or T cells enriched from blood (not recorded which). Receptor source: a woman aged 30 to 39 who had been exposed to COVID-19. The CDR3 runs from the conserved cysteine through the conserved F or W. A D gene is named only where the DNA matches it firmly. Size values are once, few and many counts, or a class for expanded clones, and some rows have none.

d_call,j_call,clone_size,v_call,cdr3_aa,cdr3_nt
.,TRBJ2-1,.,TRBV6-2/TRBV6-3,CASSYGSTGLLYNEQFF,TGTGCCAGCAGTTACGGGAGCACAGGGCTACTCTACAATGAGCAGTTCTTC
TRBD1,TRBJ1-1,.,TRBV2,CASSAGTATEAFF,TGTGCCAGCAGCGCCGGGACAGCCACTGAAGCTTTCTTT
.,TRBJ2-7,.,TRBV5-1,CASSPNREIPYEQYF,TGCGCCAGCAGCCCGAACAGGGAAATCCCCTACGAGCAGTACTTC
.,TRBJ2-1,.,TRBV27,CASSSGGPYNEQFF,TGTGCCAGCAGTTCCGGAGGCCCCTACAATGAGCAGTTCTTC
.,TRBJ2-3,.,TRBV9,CASSASHRGSADTQYF,TGTGCCAGCAGCGCATCCCATAGGGGGTCGGCAGATACGCAGTATTTT
TRBD2,TRBJ2-3,.,TRBV4-1,CASSQDGRVQDTQYF,TGCGCCAGCAGCCAAGATGGGAGGGTTCAAGATACGCAGTATTTT
TRBD2,TRBJ2-1,.,TRBV10-3,CAISAPSGSRNEQFF,TGTGCCATCAGTGCCCCTAGCGGGAGTCGGAATGAGCAGTTCTTC
TRBD2,TRBJ2-7,once,TRBV2,CASPLAGGREQYF,TGTGCCAGCCCACTAGCGGGAGGACGCGAGCAGTACTTC
.,TRBJ2-7,.,TRBV5-4,CASSLAGRKHEQYF,TGTGCCAGCAGCCTGGCCGGGAGAAAACACGAGCAGTACTTC
.,TRBJ1-5,.,TRBV5-1,CASSAGSGNQPQHF,TGCGCCAGCAGCGCCGGTTCGGGCAATCAGCCCCAGCATTTT
.,TRBJ1-4,.,TRBV28,CASSWQYNEKLFF,TGTGCCAGCAGTTGGCAGTATAATGAAAAACTGTTTTTT
TRBD1,TRBJ1-4,.,TRBV2,CASSQPGGASEKLFF,TGTGCCAGCAGTCAACCAGGGGGCGCAAGTGAAAAACTGTTTTTT
TRBD1,TRBJ1-2,.,TRBV11-2,CASSLRQGADGYTF,TGTGCCAGCAGCCTAAGACAGGGGGCGGATGGCTACACCTTC
.,TRBJ2-7,.,TRBV7-5,CARSPRQASYEQYF,TGTGCCAGAAGTCCCCGGCAGGCCTCCTACGAGCAGTACTTC
TRBD1,TRBJ1-5,.,TRBV30,CAWSTGVGQPQHF,TGTGCCTGGAGTACAGGGGTGGGCCAGCCCCAGCATTTT
.,TRBJ2-1,.,TRBV5-4,CASSRDSYNEQFF,TGTGCCAGCAGCCGTGACTCATACAATGAGCAGTTCTTC
.,TRBJ2-1,.,TRBV5-1,CASSFPTSNEQFF,TGCGCCAGCAGCTTCCCGACTAGTAATGAGCAGTTCTTC
.,TRBJ1-2,.,TRBV20-1,CSASGARNYGYTF,TGCAGTGCTAGTGGTGCGAGGAACTATGGCTACACCTTC
TRBD1,TRBJ2-7,.,TRBV7-2,CASSTGGSQQYF,TGTGCCAGCAGTACAGGGGGGTCACAGCAGTACTTC
TRBD1,TRBJ1-2,.,TRBV5-1,CASRIRGQGLHGYTF,TGCGCCAGCAGGATAAGAGGACAGGGACTACATGGCTACACCTTC
.,TRBJ2-2,.,TRBV18,CASSPPDWGHANTGELFF,TGTGCCAGCTCACCACCTGACTGGGGCCACGCGAACACCGGGGAGCTGTTTTTT
TRBD1,TRBJ1-2,.,TRBV19,CASSRKTGDWYTF,TGTGCCAGTAGTCGTAAGACAGGGGATTGGTACACCTTC
TRBD1,TRBJ2-5,once,TRBV30,CASDRGIQETQYF,TGTGCTTCCGACAGGGGGATCCAAGAGACCCAGTACTTC
.,TRBJ1-1,.,TRBV4-3,CASSQGGAGAFF,TGCGCCAGCAGCCAAGGCGGGGCCGGCGCTTTCTTT
.,TRBJ1-2,.,TRBV10-3,CATSSFSNYGYTF,TGTGCCACCTCTTCTTTTTCTAACTATGGCTACACCTTC
.,TRBJ1-1,.,TRBV6-4,CASNWGGSGNEAFF,TGTGCCAGCAATTGGGGAGGGTCTGGGAATGAAGCTTTCTTT
.,TRBJ2-7,.,TRBV14,CASSQVLGSRGKQYF,TGTGCCAGCAGCCAAGTTCTCGGGAGTCGAGGGAAGCAGTACTTC
TRBD2,TRBJ2-7,.,TRBV7-9,CASSSTSEPAYEQYF,TGTGCCAGCAGCTCGACTAGCGAGCCGGCCTACGAGCAGTACTTC
.,TRBJ2-1,few,TRBV15,CATSRGLAQYNEQFF,TGTGCCACCAGCAGAGGCCTAGCGCAGTACAATGAGCAGTTCTTC